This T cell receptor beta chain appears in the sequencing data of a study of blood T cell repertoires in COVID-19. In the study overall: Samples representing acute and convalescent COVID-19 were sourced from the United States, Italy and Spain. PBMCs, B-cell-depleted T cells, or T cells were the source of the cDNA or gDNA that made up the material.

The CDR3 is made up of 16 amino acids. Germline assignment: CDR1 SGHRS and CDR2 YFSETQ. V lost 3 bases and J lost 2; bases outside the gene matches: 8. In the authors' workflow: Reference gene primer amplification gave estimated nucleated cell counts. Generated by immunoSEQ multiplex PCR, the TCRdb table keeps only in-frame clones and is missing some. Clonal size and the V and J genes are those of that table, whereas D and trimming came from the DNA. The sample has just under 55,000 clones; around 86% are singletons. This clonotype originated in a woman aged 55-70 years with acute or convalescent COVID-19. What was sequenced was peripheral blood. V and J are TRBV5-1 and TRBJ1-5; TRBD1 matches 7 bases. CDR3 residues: CASSSDRKVGNQPQHF. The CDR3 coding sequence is TGCGCCAGCAGCTCGGACAGGAAGGTTGGCAATCAGCCCCAGCATTTT.